This T cell receptor beta chain was sequenced for a study of shared clonotypes between healthy human individuals. Overall study context: The cohort had a couple of women and a few men, ages 18 to 49. General study points: Few donors restricted represented genetic and exposure-history diversity.

Germline V gives CDR1 LGHNA, CDR2 YSLEER. The CDR3 has 15 amino acids. Trimming stripped 1 base from V and 5 bases from J, with 14 bases between. The protocol was immunoSEQ multiplex PCR, while the TCRdb copy is restricted to in-frame clones and leaves out a portion. In the table there are about 2,200,000 clones, 93% of which are singletons. A note on this clone: Its antigen is undetermined.

CD45RO-negative cells were positively selected for CCR7, leaving out terminally differentiated effector memory CD45RA+ cells. Sequenced: naive CD8+ T cells from PBMCs. The V call is TRBV4-3, the J call TRBJ2-5; D possibly corresponds to TRBD2 (7 bases). This receptor was obtained from a man in his late teens or twenties in good health. Some clones in this sample may be carry-over from other donors' samples. Here the CDR3 reads CASSQVWRGGETQYF. The CDR3 DNA sequence: TGCGCCAGCAGCCAAGTCTGGAGGGGGGGGGAGACCCAGTACTTC.